A single sample is the source of the 13 T cell receptor beta chains below, sequenced in a study of regulatory and conventional T cells in RAG deficiency. Conventional CD4+ T cells were sorted from blood as CD25-low CD127-high cells. Sequencing was performed with immunoSEQ multiplex PCR; in TCRdb, only in-frame clones are kept and a portion is missing. Here the sample spans about 50,000 clones, 90% being singletons. The same data also went into a second study, on regulatory T cells. From that paper: The primer mix had 52 TRBV and 13 TRBJ primers.

Sequencing used CD4+ effector T cells sorted from blood. The source is a human donor in good health.

This rearrangement joins TRBV2 to TRBJ2-7; TRBD1 aligns across 7 bases. The CDR3 is 15 amino acids. Germline loops: CDR1 SNHLY, CDR2 FYNNEI. With V trimmed by 2 bases and J by 0 bases, 4 bases remained unmatched. CDR3 sequence: CASSEIDRDSYEQYF. CDR3 DNA: TGTGCCAGCAGTGAAATTGACAGGGACTCCTACGAGCAGTACTTC.

The V call is TRBV18, the J call TRBJ1-1; D is ambiguous. Germline V gene sequence: CDR1 KGHSH, CDR2 LQKENI. The V end was cut by 4 bases, the J end by 8 bases, with 11 bases between. CDR3 size: 12 residues. The DNA of the CDR3 is TGTGCCAGCTCACGCCCCGGGATAGAAGCTTTCTTT. Protein sequence: CASSRPGIEAFF.

The chain links TRBV6-1 to TRBJ2-7, with D possibly being TRBD1 (6 bases). The CDR3 is 12 residues long. V lost 5 bases to trimming and J lost 4 bases, with 9 bases between them. Germline values: CDR1 MNHNS, CDR2 SASEGT. The CDR3 region has the DNA TGTGCCAGCAGTTGGACAGCGTACGAGCAGTACTTC. Amino acid sequence: CASSWTAYEQYF.

The chain couples TRBV7-2 to TRBJ1-1; tentatively, D is TRBD1 (5 bases). The V end was cut by 5 bases, the J end by 1 base, with 8 bases between. The CDR3 covers 13 residues. CDR1 and CDR2 (germline): SGHTA, FQGNSA. The CDR3 loop is CASSGGGNTEAFF. For the CDR3, the DNA is TGTGCCAGCAGCGGGGGGGGGAACACTGAAGCTTTCTTT. The entire variable domain, with the rest obtained from reference TRBV7-2 and TRBJ1-1, is as follows: GAGVSQSPSNKVTEKGKDVELRCDPISGHTALYWYRQSLGQGLEFLIYFQGNSAPDKSGLPSDRFSAERTGGSVSTLTIQRTQQEDSAVYLCASSGGGNTEAFFGQGTRLTVV.

This clone was recorded only once. The genes are TRBV30 and TRBJ2-1; D is undetermined. Germline CDR1 GTSNPN, CDR2 SVGIG (reference sequence). This CDR3 is 16 amino acids long. Trimming took off 3 bases at V and 0 bases at J, with 15 bases between the two ends. CDR3 sequence: CAWSGSRTSSYNEQFF. DNA for the CDR3: TGTGCCTGGAGCGGTTCGCGGACGAGCTCCTACAATGAGCAGTTCTTC.

The rearrangement links TRBV11-3 to TRBJ1-3, with TRBD1 identical over 11 bases. V trimming: 5 bases; J trimming: 1 base; junction bases outside the gene matches: 4. In germline, CDR1 is SGHNT, CDR2 YENEEA. This CDR3 has 16 residues. The chain's CDR3 is CASSVGTGGSGNTIYF. CDR3 in DNA: TGTGCCAGCAGCGTCGGGACAGGGGGATCTGGAAACACCATATATTTT. Using reference TRBV11-3 and TRBJ1-3 for the parts outside the CDR3, the full variable domain is EAGVVQSPRYKIIEKKQPVAFWCNPISGHNTLYWYLQNLGQGPELLIRYENEEAVDDSQLPKDRFSAERLKGVDSTLKIQPAELGDSAVYLCASSVGTGGSGNTIYFGEGSWLTVV.

As DNA, the CDR3 is TGTGCCACCAGCGTCCGACAGGGAAGTGAGAATGGCTACACCTTC. As protein: CATSVRQGSENGYTF. J is TRBJ1-2 and V is TRBV15, with 7 positions matching TRBD1. The CDR3 extends over 15 amino acids. The V segment lost 5 bases and the J segment 6 bases; nucleotides outside the gene matches: 12. Germline-derived CDR1 and CDR2 are LNHNV and YYDKDF (reference sequence).

The J gene is TRBJ2-2, the V gene TRBV10-1, with 8 nucleotides matching TRBD1. With 5 bases clipped from V and 1 base from J, the junction kept 6 bases outside the gene matches. Germline V gives CDR1 WNHNN, CDR2 SYGVQD (reference sequence). This CDR3 region has 16 residues. This CDR3 is CASSNRGTGNTGELFF. Written as DNA, the CDR3 is TGCGCCAGCAGTAATAGGGGGACAGGGAACACCGGGGAGCTGTTTTTT.

The rearrangement links TRBV5-8 to TRBJ2-3, with 11 bases fitting TRBD2. Trimming cost V 1 base and J 0 bases; bases outside gene matches: 4. Germline lookup yields CDR1 SGHTS and CDR2 YDEGEE. CDR3 length: 17 amino acids. The DNA for the CDR3 is TGTGCCAGCAGCTTGTGGTTAGCGGGAGGGAGCACAGATACGCAGTATTTT. This encodes CASSLWLAGGSTDTQYF.

V usage is TRBV6-5 and J usage is TRBJ1-1, with 7 nucleotides matching TRBD1. CDR1 and CDR2 from the germline V gene are MNHEY and SVGAGI. The V segment lost 4 bases and the J segment 1 base; nucleotides outside the gene matches: 6. This CDR3 region has 15 residues. The CDR3 loop reads CASSSRDRWNTEAFF. CDR3 nucleotide sequence: TGTGCCAGCAGTTCCCGGGACAGATGGAACACTGAAGCTTTCTTT.

CDR3 in amino acids: CASSLGAGASEQFF. CDR3 DNA: TGTGCCAGCAGCTTGGGAGCGGGAGCGAGTGAGCAGTTCTTC. The J gene is TRBJ2-1, the V gene TRBV7-2; 8 positions agree with TRBD2. After removal of 3 bases from V and 9 bases from J, the junction contained 7 bases not matched to a gene. The CDR3 length is 14 residues. In germline, CDR1 is SGHTA, CDR2 FQGNSA.

The chain recombines TRBV28 with TRBJ1-2; 7 bases align to TRBD1. Per the germline V gene, CDR1 is MDHEN and CDR2 is SYDVKM. V lost 2 bases to trimming and J lost 8 bases; unmatched junction nucleotides: 8. The CDR3 contains 14 residues. CDR3 coding DNA: TGTGCCAGCAGTTTAGCCGACAGGGTTGAGGGCTACACCTTC. It yields the protein CASSLADRVEGYTF.

The V and J genes are TRBV7-6 and TRBJ2-2; the match to TRBD1 covers 8 bases. The CDR3 loop spans 15 amino acids. Germline assignment: CDR1 SGHVS and CDR2 FNYEAQ. With V trimmed by 5 bases and J by 4 bases, 6 bases remained unmatched. The CDR3 DNA reads as TGTGCCAGCAGCCCAAGACAGGGGAGCACCGGGGAGCTGTTTTTT. This codes for CASSPRQGSTGELFF.